This TCR beta chain stems from a study of Tregs in tolerant kidney transplant recipients. Study conclusions and caveats: Tregs expanded with activated donor B cells seemed most donor-specific.

Sequencing was performed with immunoSEQ multiplex PCR; in TCRdb, only in-frame clones are kept and a portion is missing. The sample lists about 83,000 clones; nearly 98% were seen once. Of note for this clone: As yet, its antigen is unknown.

CD4+CD25+CD127- Tregs, CD4+CD25- non-Tregs, CD4 and CD8 cells were sorted. This TCR came from a human donor who received a combined kidney and bone marrow transplant. The specimen comprised CD4+ T cells from blood, sampled before the transplant.

The CDR3 is CASSSPGLAREQYF. CDR3 nucleotides: TGTGCCAGCAGCTCCCCCGGACTCGCTCGCGAGCAGTACTTC. This rearrangement joins TRBV7-2 to TRBJ2-7; a possible D gene is TRBD2 (5 bases). The V gene's germline CDR1 is SGHTA and CDR2 FQGNSA. The CDR3 loop spans 14 amino acids. Trimming shortened V by 4 bases and J by 6 bases, and 16 bases separated the two germline ends.